This T cell receptor beta chain was documented in a study of blood T cell repertoires in COVID-19. At the level of the study: The United States, Italy and Spain supplied acute and convalescent COVID-19 samples. PBMCs, B-cell-depleted T cells, or T cells were the source of the cDNA or gDNA that made up the material.

Germline values: CDR1 SNHLY, CDR2 FYNNEI. CDR3 size: 15 residues. V lost 6 bases and J lost 6; bases outside the gene matches: 9. Seattle patient enrollment occurred during active infection, with longitudinal follow-up thereafter. Original analysis: For nucleated cells, counts were estimated from reference gene primer amplification. Generated by immunoSEQ multiplex PCR, the TCRdb table keeps only in-frame clones and is missing some. V, J and clone size are taken as reported in that table, and D and trimming were inferred from the DNA itself. Here the sample spans almost 400,000 clones, roughly 86% being singletons.

The clonotype comes from a woman aged 55 to 70 with COVID-19, enrolled during active disease. The chain recombines TRBV2 with TRBJ1-5, with TRBD1 identical over 9 bases. The sequencing input was peripheral blood. The CDR3 sequence: CASRRDRVGGQPQHF. Here the CDR3 DNA reads TGTGCCAGCAGGAGGGACAGGGTGGGGGGTCAGCCCCAGCATTTT.